The sequence of this TCR beta chain was determined in a study of blood T cell repertoires in COVID-19. Study-level background: Specimens from acute and convalescent COVID-19 originated in the United States, Italy and Spain. In each case, the material was cDNA or gDNA derived from T cells, B-cell-depleted T cells, or PBMCs.

Only in-frame clones appear in the TCRdb table, and some are missing; sequencing was by immunoSEQ multiplex PCR. The sample includes approximately 140,000 clones, around 81% seen only once; the top ten take about 3%. This clone has only one observation. This CDR3 region has 14 residues. Germline V CDR1 and CDR2: SGDLS, YYNGEE. The germline V and J ends were trimmed by 9 bases and 4 bases, with 19 bases remaining between them. The rearrangement joins TRBV9 to TRBJ1-2, with a possible D match to TRBD1 (6 bases). This TCR was recovered from a woman between 40 and 55 years old with active or convalescent COVID-19. What was sequenced was peripheral blood. The CDR3 reads CATPVGGRSYGYTF. In DNA, the CDR3 is TGTGCCACCCCCGTGGGGGGGCGAAGCTATGGCTACACCTTC.